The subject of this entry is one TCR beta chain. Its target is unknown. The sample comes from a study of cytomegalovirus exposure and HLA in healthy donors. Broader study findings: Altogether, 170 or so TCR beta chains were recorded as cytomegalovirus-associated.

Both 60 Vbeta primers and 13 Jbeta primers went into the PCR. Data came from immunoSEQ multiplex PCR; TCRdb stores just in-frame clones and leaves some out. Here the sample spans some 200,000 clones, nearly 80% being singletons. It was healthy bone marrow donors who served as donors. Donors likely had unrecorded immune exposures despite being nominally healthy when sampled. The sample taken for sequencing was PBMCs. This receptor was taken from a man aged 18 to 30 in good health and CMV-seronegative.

In DNA, the CDR3 is TGTGCCGCCCGACTACCTGCGTCCGGGGAGCTGTTTTTT. Its protein is CAARLPASGELFF. The V call is TRBV30, the J call TRBJ2-2, with TRBD2 as a possible D gene (5 bases). The CDR3 has 13 residues. The ends were cut back, 8 bases at V and 6 bases at J, with 16 bases in the middle. Germline CDR1 reads GTSNPN; CDR2 reads SVGIG (reference sequence).